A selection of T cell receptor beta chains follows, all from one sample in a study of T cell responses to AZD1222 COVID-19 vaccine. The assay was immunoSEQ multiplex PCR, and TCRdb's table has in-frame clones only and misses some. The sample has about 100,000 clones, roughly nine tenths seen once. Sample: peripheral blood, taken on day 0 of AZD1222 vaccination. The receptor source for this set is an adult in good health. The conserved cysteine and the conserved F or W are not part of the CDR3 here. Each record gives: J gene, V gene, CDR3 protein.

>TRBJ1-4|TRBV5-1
ASSLAGTEEKLF
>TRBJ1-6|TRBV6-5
ATQVGLLPGPLH
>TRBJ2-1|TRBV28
ASSSRLVPPYNEQF
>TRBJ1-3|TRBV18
ASSPVRQGRFSGNTIY
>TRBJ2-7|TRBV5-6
ASSPTVSYEQY
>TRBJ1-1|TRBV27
ASSPPDRAVRAF
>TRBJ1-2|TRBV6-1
ASSVRGEAAFDYGYT
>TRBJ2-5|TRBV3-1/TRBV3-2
ASSLGDRETQY
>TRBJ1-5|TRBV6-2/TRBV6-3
ASSWAGTAYQPQH
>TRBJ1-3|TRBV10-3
AISLGPTVGNTIY
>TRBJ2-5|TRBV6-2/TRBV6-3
ASSSNRVTGIQETQY
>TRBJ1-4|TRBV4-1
ASSQALNEKLF
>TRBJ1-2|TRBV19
ASTLLGNTMNDGYT
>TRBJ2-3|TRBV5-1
ASSLGTITDTQY
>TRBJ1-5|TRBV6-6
ASSYGLAAPQH
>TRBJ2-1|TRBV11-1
ASSLAQGGGNEQF
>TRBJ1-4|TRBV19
ASSSLAGGEKLF
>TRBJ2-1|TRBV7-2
ASSLSLFNEQF
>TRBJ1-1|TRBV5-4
ASSSTQGARTEAF
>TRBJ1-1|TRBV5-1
ASSPGTPRTEAF
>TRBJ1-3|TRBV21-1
ASSARQDSGNTIY
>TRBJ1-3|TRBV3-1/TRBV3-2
ASSLEGAYGNTIY